Shown below are 16 T cell receptor beta chains from a single sample sequenced in a study of metastatic and nonmetastatic thyroid tumors. MiXCR was used by TCRdb to re-call the PCR reads. The sample shows about 92,000 clones, 14% to 15% of them seen only once. There were no patients who had received any treatment before thyroid surgery. Sample: blood. The receptors originated from a female donor with papillary thyroid cancer or a benign thyroid nodule (not recorded which). Some clones in this sample may be carry-over from other donors' samples.

The table lists this clone with many counts. The V and J genes are TRBV19 and TRBJ2-5; 7 nucleotides line up with TRBD1. Germline CDR1 reads LNHDA; CDR2 reads SQIVND (reference sequence). The CDR3 is 15 residues long. V lost 3 bases to trimming and J lost 4 bases; unmatched junction nucleotides: 8. The CDR3 DNA follows: TGTGCCAGTAGTATTTGGACAGGAAGGGGAGAGACCCAGTACTTC. Translation gives CASSIWTGRGETQYF.

This clone has a count of ten or more. The gene calls are TRBV5-1 and TRBJ2-7; D is perhaps TRBD1 (7 bases). CDR1 is SGHRS, CDR2 YFSETQ, per germline. The CDR3 sequence is 14 residues long. Trimming cost V 4 bases and J 4 bases, with 15 bases left between them. The CDR3: CASSVGQEGYEQYF. CDR3 bases: TGCGCCAGCAGCGTCGGACAGGAGGGATACGAGCAGTACTTC.

This clone was seen many times. The chain links TRBV5-6 to TRBJ2-5; 7 bases line up with TRBD2. Germline lookup yields CDR1 SGHDT and CDR2 YYEEEE. The junction had 18 bases not matched to a gene; V was cut back by 1 base and J by 6 bases. This CDR3 comprises 18 residues. The CDR3 spells CASSLSWSETSLIQTQYF. CDR3 nucleotide sequence: TGTGCCAGCAGCTTGTCATGGTCCGAGACTAGCCTGATCCAGACCCAGTACTTC.

This clone showed up many times. The chain has TRBV2 and TRBJ2-2; TRBD1 matches 7 bases. V was pared by 5 bases and J by 5 bases, with 5 bases of the junction left unmatched. There are 14 residues in the CDR3. The germline V gene encodes CDR1 SNHLY and CDR2 FYNNEI. The CDR3 loop is CASSYDRDTGELFF. The DNA of the CDR3 is TGTGCCAGCAGTTATGACAGGGATACCGGGGAGCTGTTTTTT.

This clone was counted a few times. The rearrangement joins TRBV11-1 to TRBJ2-4; TRBD1 matches at 11 bases. This CDR3 has 20 amino acids. CDR1 SGHAT and CDR2 FQDESV come from the germline V gene (reference sequence). The V and J ends lost 5 bases and 8 bases, in that order; junction bases with no gene match: 23. DNA for the CDR3: TGTGCCAGCAGCCGGGGGCCGGCCGTACCAGGACAGGGGGCAGTGGACATTCAGTACTTC. Protein product: CASSRGPAVPGQGAVDIQYF.

This clone was observed many times. The J gene is TRBJ2-2, the V gene TRBV5-6; D possibly corresponds to TRBD2 (5 bases). The CDR3 totals 17 residues. V lost 0 bases and J lost 1, with 13 bases in between. Germline lookup yields CDR1 SGHDT and CDR2 YYEEEE. CDR3 residues: CASSLGELRLNTGELFF. The CDR3, as DNA: TGTGCCAGCAGCTTGGGGGAGCTCCGGCTGAACACCGGGGAGCTGTTTTTT. Using reference TRBV5-6 and TRBJ2-2 for the parts outside the CDR3, the full variable domain is DAGVTQSPTHLIKTRGQQVTLRCSPKSGHDTVSWYQQALGQGPQFIFQYYEEEERQRGNFPDRFSGHQFPNYSSELNVNALLLGDSALYLCASSLGELRLNTGELFFGEGSRLTVL.

Details on this clone: A single base separates this from a much larger clone, so it may be a read error. The rearrangement joins TRBV15 to TRBJ2-1; 7 nucleotides match TRBD1. CDR1 and CDR2 from the germline V gene are LNHNV and YYDKDF (reference sequence). This CDR3 comprises 13 residues. The CDR3 DNA sequence: TGTGCCATCAGGGACAGTGAACTCGATGAGCAGTCCTTC. As protein: CAIRDSELDEQSF.

This clone was seen repeatedly, ten times or more. The rearrangement uses TRBV28 and TRBJ2-2; 9 nucleotides match TRBD1. The CDR3 loop spans 18 amino acids. CDR1 MDHEN and CDR2 SYDVKM come from the germline V gene. V trimming: 4 bases; J trimming: 6 bases; junction bases outside the gene matches: 15. The chain's CDR3 is CASSSVNGQGMGAGELFF. Written as DNA, the CDR3 is TGTGCCAGCAGTTCGGTTAATGGACAGGGGATGGGGGCCGGGGAGCTGTTTTTT.

This clone was counted ten times or more. The chain has TRBV7-2 and TRBJ1-1; perhaps TRBD1 as D (5 bases). The CDR3 runs to 15 residues. V lost 1 base and J 7 bases, leaving 16 bases between the germline ends. CDR1 is SGHTA and CDR2 is FQGNSA in the germline V gene. The CDR3 nucleotides are TGTGCCAGCAGCTTAGGTCAAAGGGCAGGGATTGAAGCTTTCTTT. Its translation: CASSLGQRAGIEAFF.

This clone was found many times. This sequence joins TRBV7-9 and TRBJ1-3; D is unclear. Deletions cut 4 bases from V and 1 base from J, with 8 bases between. Germline-derived CDR1 and CDR2 are SEHNR and FQNEAQ (reference sequence). The CDR3 totals 14 residues. CDR3 DNA: TGTGCCAGCAGCTCCTCAGTTTCTGGAAACACCATATATTTT. It translates to CASSSSVSGNTIYF. The full variable domain, rest sourced from reference TRBV7-9 and TRBJ1-3, is DTGVSQNPRHKITKRGQNVTFRCDPISEHNRLYWYRQTLGQGPEFLTYFQNEAQLEKSRLLSDRFSAERPKGSFSTLEIQRTEQGDSAMYLCASSSSVSGNTIYFGEGSWLTVV.

This clone was detected many times. J is TRBJ2-7 and V is TRBV12-3 or TRBV12-4, with a tentative D call TRBD2 (7 bases). V shed 8 bases and J shed 5 bases, with 22 bases lying between them. The CDR3 is 15 amino acids. The CDR3 DNA reads as TGTGCCAGCTCCCTGGTACAGGGACTATGGGACGAGCAGTACTTC. Translated, it gives CASSLVQGLWDEQYF.

This clone was found a few times. The DNA is omitted, as the CDR3 cannot be located on it reliably, and the CDR3 follows TCRdb's listing. This chain links TRBV12-3 or TRBV12-4 with TRBJ2-5; the table's TRBD2 call for D was not verified on the DNA. The CDR3 region is 17 residues in length, termini included. The CDR3 reads CASSFGEGNRGQETQHF.

In this sample, this clone turned up many times. This rearrangement joins TRBV18 to TRBJ2-5; D not resolved. V lost 3 bases and J 2 bases, leaving 7 bases between the germline ends. Germline lookup yields CDR1 KGHSH and CDR2 LQKENI. The CDR3 totals 13 residues. The CDR3 sequence is CASSPLEQETQYF. CDR3 in DNA: TGTGCCAGCTCACCCCTGGAACAAGAGACCCAGTACTTC.

In its sample, this clone was seen many times. V and J are TRBV2 and TRBJ1-1; TRBD1 might be the D (5 bases). The germline gives CDR1 SNHLY, CDR2 FYNNEI. The V gene lost 7 bases and the J gene lost 3 bases, with 12 bases spanning the gap. This CDR3 has 13 amino acids. The CDR3 DNA reads as TGTGCCAGCAACAAGCGGGGGGACACTGAAGCTTTCTTT. This codes for CASNKRGDTEAFF.

In its sample, this clone was seen many times. The CDR3 reads CASSYGGGNQPQHF. CDR3 bases: TGTGCCAGCAGTTATGGGGGAGGCAATCAGCCCCAGCATTTT. This chain uses TRBV6-6 with TRBJ1-5, with D possibly being TRBD1 (5 bases). The CDR3 is 14 residues long. CDR1 and CDR2 from the germline V gene are MNHNY and SVGAGI (reference sequence). V lost 3 bases and J 2 bases, leaving 8 bases between the germline ends.

In this sample, this clone turned up many times. A much larger clonotype is one base distant, so this may be a read error. This sample includes further DNA sequences coding for the same CDR3. The V and J genes are TRBV10-1 and TRBJ2-7, with no clear D. Germline-derived CDR1 and CDR2 are WNHNN and SYGVQD (reference sequence). V was shortened by 4 bases and J by 2 bases, with 12 bases between the two germline ends. The CDR3 loop spans 14 amino acids. The CDR3 nucleotides are TGCGCCAGCAGTGTGTCGGTTGGGGCCTACGAGCAGTACTTC. Translated: CASSVSVGAYEQYF.